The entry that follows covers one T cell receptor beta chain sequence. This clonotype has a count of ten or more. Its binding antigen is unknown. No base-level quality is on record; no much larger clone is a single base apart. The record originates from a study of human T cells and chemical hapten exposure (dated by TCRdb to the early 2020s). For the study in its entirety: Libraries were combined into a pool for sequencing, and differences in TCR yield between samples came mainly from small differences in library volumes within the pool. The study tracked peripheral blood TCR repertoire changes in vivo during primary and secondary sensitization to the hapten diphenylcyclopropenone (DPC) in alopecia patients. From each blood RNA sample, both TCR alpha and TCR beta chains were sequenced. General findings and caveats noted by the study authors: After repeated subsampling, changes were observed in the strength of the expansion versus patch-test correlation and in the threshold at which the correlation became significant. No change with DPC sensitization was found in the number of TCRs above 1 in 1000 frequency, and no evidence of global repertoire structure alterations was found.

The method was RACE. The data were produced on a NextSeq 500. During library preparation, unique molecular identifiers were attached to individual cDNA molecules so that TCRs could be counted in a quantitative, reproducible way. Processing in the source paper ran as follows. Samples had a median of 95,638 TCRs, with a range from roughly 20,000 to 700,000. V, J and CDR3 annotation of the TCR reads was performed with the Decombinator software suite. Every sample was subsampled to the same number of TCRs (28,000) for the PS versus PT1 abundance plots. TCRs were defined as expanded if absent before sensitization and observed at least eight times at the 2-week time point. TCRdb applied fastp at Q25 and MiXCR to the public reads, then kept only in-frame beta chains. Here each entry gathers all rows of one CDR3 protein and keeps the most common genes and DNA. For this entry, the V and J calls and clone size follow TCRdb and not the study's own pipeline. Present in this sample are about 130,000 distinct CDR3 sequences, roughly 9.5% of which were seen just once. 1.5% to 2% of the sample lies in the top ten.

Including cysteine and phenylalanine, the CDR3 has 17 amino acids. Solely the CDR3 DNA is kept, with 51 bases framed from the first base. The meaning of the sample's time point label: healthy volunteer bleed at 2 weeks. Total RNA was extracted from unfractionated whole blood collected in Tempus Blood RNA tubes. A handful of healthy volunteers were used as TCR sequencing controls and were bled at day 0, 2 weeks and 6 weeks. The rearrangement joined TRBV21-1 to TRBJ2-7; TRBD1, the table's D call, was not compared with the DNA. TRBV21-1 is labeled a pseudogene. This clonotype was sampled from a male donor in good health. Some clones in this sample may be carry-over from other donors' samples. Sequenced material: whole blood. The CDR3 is CASSKEEGQGLTYEQYF. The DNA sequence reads TGTGCCAGCAGCAAAGAGGAAGGACAGGGCTTAACCTACGAGCAGTACTTC.